The entry below describes one T cell receptor beta chain. These data originate in a study of CD8+CD57+ T cells in acquired aplastic anemia. V lost 0 bases and J lost 3; bases outside the gene matches: 11. CDR1 is SGDLS, CDR2 YYNGEE, per germline. There are 17 residues in the CDR3. CDR3 and TCR beta VDJ profiling relied on genomic DNA as the template. TCRdb called the reads again in MiXCR, with one record for every CDR3 protein. The repertoire holds roughly 180,000 distinct CDR3 sequences, with 64% as singletons. This sequence was found in a human donor with severe aplastic anemia or a healthy control (not recorded which). This chain uses TRBV9 with TRBJ2-7; 8 bases map to TRBD2. Sequenced: sorted CD4+, CD8+, or CD8+CD57+ T cells (not recorded which) from PBMCs. For the CDR3, the DNA is TGTGCCAGCAGCGTAGGGCCAGCGGGAGCTGTGAACTACGAGCAGTACTTC. Encoded protein: CASSVGPAGAVNYEQYF.